These 6 T cell receptor beta chains were sequenced from one sample in a study of T-cell reconstitution after alpha-beta-depleted transplantation in children. A TCRbeta library incorporating unique molecular identifiers was prepared. TCRdb reanalysed the PCR reads using MiXCR and keeps one entry per CDR3 protein. The table includes 150,000 to 250,000 distinct CDR3 sequences, roughly 6% detected once. Sample: PBMCs, taken before TCRalphabeta/CD19-depleted stem cell transplant. All receptors come from a girl under three years old with combined immunodeficiency, due to receive a stem cell transplant.

This clonotype was detected ten times or more. The V and J genes are TRBV12-3 or TRBV12-4 and TRBJ2-7; D unresolved. The CDR3 spans 13 residues. Trimming took 2 bases from V and 9 from J, leaving 14 bases between them. Written as DNA, the CDR3 is TGTGCCAGCAGTTTATCCTATCTTTATTCGCAGTACTTC. Encoded protein: CASSLSYLYSQYF.

Comments on this clonotype: A much larger clone differs from this one at a single base, so this may be a read error. V and J are TRBV3-1 and TRBJ2-7; TRBD2 matches 13 bases. The CDR3 consists of 18 residues. CDR1 is LGHDT and CDR2 is YNNKEL in the germline V gene (reference sequence). The V and J ends lost 11 bases and 4 bases, in that order; junction bases with no gene match: 20. The CDR3 coding sequence is TGTGCCTGCTGTTTAGGCGGGACTAGCGGGACTTCTTTTTACGAGCAGTACTTC. This sequence encodes CACCLGGTSGTSFYEQYF.

This clonotype was counted at least ten times. The gene calls are TRBV18 and TRBJ2-3; D not certain. With 1 base removed from V and 4 bases from J, the gap between germline ends came to 12 bases. The CDR3 runs to 15 residues. CDR1 is KGHSH and CDR2 is LQKENI in the germline V gene. CDR3 protein: CASSPLDIASDTQYF. The CDR3 nucleotides read TGTGCCAGCTCACCACTTGATATAGCTTCAGATACGCAGTATTTT.

In this sample, this clonotype turned up many times. V usage is TRBV21-1 and J usage is TRBJ2-7; the DNA was not compared with TRBD2, the D call given in the table. TRBV21-1 is designated a pseudogene. The CDR3 has 16 residues. The CDR3: CASSKGGGTSSYEQYF. As DNA, the CDR3 is TGTGCCAGCAGCAAAGGGGGGGGGACTAGCAGCTACGAGCAGTACTTC.

This clonotype has only a few counts. The chain combines TRBV3-1 with TRBJ1-1; weak D call: TRBD1 (5 bases). With 4 bases removed from V and 0 bases from J, the gap between germline ends came to 21 bases. Germline CDR1 and CDR2: LGHDT and YNNKEL (reference sequence). This CDR3 is built from 18 residues. The CDR3 loop is CASSLKGGRVEMNTEAFF. CDR3 nucleotides: TGTGCCAGCAGCCTTAAGGGAGGCAGGGTGGAGATGAACACTGAAGCTTTCTTT.

This clonotype was picked up a small number of times. The chain links TRBV5-1 to TRBJ2-7; 11 bases agree with TRBD1. The CDR3 contains 17 residues. Trimming at V came to 4 bases and at J to 5 bases, leaving 14 bases not matched to a gene. The germline gives CDR1 SGHRS, CDR2 YFSETQ. As DNA, the CDR3 is TGCGCCAGCAGCGACCCGGACGTTGGACAGGGGGCAAACGAGCAGTACTTC. Protein product: CASSDPDVGQGANEQYF. Drawing the rest from reference TRBV5-1 and TRBJ2-7, the complete variable domain is KAGVTQTPRYLIKTRGQQVTLSCSPISGHRSVSWYQQTPGQGLQFLFEYFSETQRNKGNFPGRFSGRQFSNSRSEMNVSTLELGDSALYLCASSDPDVGQGANEQYFGPGTRLTVT.